Below, 15 T cell receptor beta chains from the same sample are listed, as sequenced in a study of T cells after yellow fever vaccination. TCRdb re-analysed the 5' RACE reads in MiXCR, keeping a single row per CDR3 protein. The sample shows about 580,000 distinct CDR3 sequences, about a sixth of them seen only once. The specimen comprised PBMCs, sampled 5 days after the first yellow fever vaccination. The source of these receptors is a man aged 18 to 29 who received the YFV17D yellow fever vaccine.

This clonotype occurred many times. This chain uses TRBV24-1 with TRBJ1-6; 12 bases agree with TRBD1. The CDR3 extends over 15 amino acids. From germline, CDR1 is KGHDR and CDR2 SFDVKD. Trimming cost V 0 bases and J 10 bases; bases outside gene matches: 0. CDR3 nucleotides: TGTGCCACCAGTGATTTGGGGACAGGGGGCTCACCCCTCCACTTT. Its protein is CATSDLGTGGSPLHF.

This clonotype was counted at least ten times. The rearrangement joins TRBV11-2 to TRBJ2-1; possibly TRBD2 for D (6 bases). Germline CDR1 is SGHAT and CDR2 is FQNNGV. CDR3 length equals 19 residues. V dropped 2 bases and J dropped 0 bases, with 20 bases sitting between them. As DNA, the CDR3 is TGTGCCAGCAGCTTATACCCCCAAGGCGGGGCAAGCTCCTACAATGAGCAGTTCTTC. The encoded protein is CASSLYPQGGASSYNEQFF.

The gene calls are TRBV6-1 and TRBJ2-3; D is uncertain. Per the germline V gene, CDR1 is MNHNS and CDR2 is SASEGT. CDR3 length: 13 residues. Trimming cost V 8 bases and J 2 bases, with 11 bases left between them. CDR3 amino acids: CASSSEYTDTQYF. CDR3 bases: TGTGCCAGCTCCTCAGAGTACACAGATACGCAGTATTTT.

This clonotype was counted a few times. The V and J genes are TRBV5-1 and TRBJ1-4; TRBD1 aligns across 8 bases. The CDR3 spans 15 residues. V gave up 3 bases and J gave up 8 bases; unmatched junction bases: 9. Germline V CDR1 and CDR2: SGHRS, YFSETQ. The CDR3: CASSSTGVGTEKLFF. The CDR3 bases are TGCGCCAGCAGCTCGACAGGGGTGGGGACGGAAAAACTGTTTTTT.

This clonotype was detected a few times. This chain connects TRBV4-2 to TRBJ2-5, with 7 nucleotides matching TRBD1. The CDR3 runs to 15 residues. CDR1 is LGHNA, CDR2 YNFKEQ, per germline. The V and J ends lost 1 base and 4 bases, in that order; junction bases with no gene match: 6. The CDR3 sequence: CASSQGDRAGETQYF. CDR3 sequence (DNA): TGTGCCAGCAGCCAAGGTGACAGGGCAGGAGAGACCCAGTACTTC.

This clonotype has at least ten counts. This chain uses TRBV7-2 with TRBJ2-1; TRBD2 matches at 8 bases. There are 15 residues in the CDR3. The germline gives CDR1 SGHTA, CDR2 FQGNSA. V dropped 2 bases and J dropped 8; count of bases not matched to a gene: 8. CDR3 residues: CASSLYGGAIDEQFF. The CDR3 DNA follows: TGTGCCAGCAGCTTATACGGGGGGGCCATCGATGAGCAGTTCTTC. Complete variable domain (other parts from reference TRBV7-2 and TRBJ2-1): GAGVSQSPSNKVTEKGKDVELRCDPISGHTALYWYRQSLGQGLEFLIYFQGNSAPDKSGLPSDRFSAERTGGSVSTLTIQRTQQEDSAVYLCASSLYGGAIDEQFFGPGTRLTVL.

This clonotype was detected a few times. The J gene is TRBJ2-5, the V gene TRBV6-5; 10 positions agree with TRBD2. Per the germline V gene, CDR1 is MNHEY and CDR2 is SVGAGI. V gave up 0 bases and J gave up 5 bases; unmatched junction bases: 3. The CDR3 is made up of 15 amino acids. The CDR3 bases are TGTGCCAGCAGTTACTCCCTAGCGGGGGTGGAGACCCAGTACTTC. This codes for CASSYSLAGVETQYF.

The V call is TRBV5-1, the J call TRBJ2-1; no definite D call. Deletions cut 5 bases from V and 4 bases from J, with 13 bases between. Looked up from germline, CDR1 is SGHRS and CDR2 is YFSETQ. CDR3 length: 14 residues. CDR3 nucleotides: TGCGCCAGCAGATCTGATGACGGATACAATGAGCAGTTCTTC. Its translation: CASRSDDGYNEQFF.

This clonotype turned up a few times. The chain joins TRBV7-9 to TRBJ2-7, with D hard to call. This CDR3 comprises 13 residues. V lost 5 bases and J 6 bases, leaving 14 bases between the germline ends. In germline, CDR1 is SEHNR, CDR2 FQNEAQ (reference sequence). This CDR3 is CASSQPSSLEQYV. CDR3 nucleotide sequence: TGTGCCAGCAGCCAACCAAGCTCTCTCGAGCAGTACGTC.

This chain joins TRBV18 and TRBJ1-2, with 8 bases fitting TRBD1. V was clipped by 3 bases and J by 7 bases; unmatched bases: 4. The CDR3 length is 13 residues. Germline V gene data show CDR1 as KGHSH and CDR2 as LQKENI. CDR3 sequence reads: CASSPDRASGYTF. CDR3 coding DNA: TGTGCCAGCTCACCGGACAGGGCCTCTGGCTACACCTTC.

The table lists this clonotype with a few counts. The chain couples TRBV6-5 to TRBJ1-2; tentatively, D is TRBD1 (5 bases). The germline V and J ends were trimmed by 2 bases and 5 bases, with 15 bases remaining between them. Germline V CDR1 and CDR2: MNHEY, SVGAGI. The CDR3 covers 15 residues. The CDR3, as DNA: TGTGCCAGCAGTTACCCACGACAGACAACTTATGGCTACACCTTC. Its translation is CASSYPRQTTYGYTF.

This chain links TRBV7-2 with TRBJ2-1; D remains unclear. V was shortened by 5 bases and J by 0 bases, with 14 bases between the two germline ends. Germline V gene data show CDR1 as SGHTA and CDR2 as FQGNSA. CDR3 length: 16 amino acids. The CDR3 bases are TGTGCCAGCAGCCAAGTCTCCTTCAGCTCCTACAATGAGCAGTTCTTC. Protein product: CASSQVSFSSYNEQFF.

This clonotype was seen ten or more times. The chain is built from TRBV10-3 and TRBJ2-7, with 11 positions matching TRBD2. CDR3 length: 14 amino acids. Germline V gene data show CDR1 as ENHRY and CDR2 as SYGVKD. The trim removed 10 bases at V and 3 bases at J, leaving 8 bases unmatched. CDR3 DNA: TGTGCCAGCTCTACTAGCGGGGGAGACTACGAGCAGTACGTC. Residues: CASSTSGGDYEQYV.

This clonotype was seen many times. The gene calls are TRBV10-3 and TRBJ2-2, with 7 nucleotides matching TRBD1. V lost 6 bases and J lost 2; bases outside the gene matches: 12. The germline CDR1 and CDR2 sequences are ENHRY and SYGVKD. The CDR3 runs 17 residues. Here the CDR3 DNA reads TGTGCCATCAGCCGACAGGGCGTCATTACTAACACCGGGGAGCTGTTTTTT. Residues: CAISRQGVITNTGELFF.

Remarks on this clonotype: An end of the junction differs from the germline gene, which may be a read error. The chain has TRBV9 and TRBJ2-4; D ambiguous. The CDR3 has 15 residues. Germline CDR1 and CDR2: SGDLS and YYNGEE. CDR3 loop: CVSSVDLTTPNIQYF. The CDR3 DNA reads TGTGTCAGCAGCGTGGATCTGACCACTCCAAACATTCAGTACTTC. The full variable domain, rest sourced from reference TRBV9 and TRBJ2-4, is DSGVTQTPKHLITATGQRVTLRCSPRSGDLSVYWYQQSLDQGLQFLIQYYNGEERAKGNILERFSAQQFPDLHSELNLSSLELGDSALYFCVSSVDLTTPNIQYFGAGTRLSVL.